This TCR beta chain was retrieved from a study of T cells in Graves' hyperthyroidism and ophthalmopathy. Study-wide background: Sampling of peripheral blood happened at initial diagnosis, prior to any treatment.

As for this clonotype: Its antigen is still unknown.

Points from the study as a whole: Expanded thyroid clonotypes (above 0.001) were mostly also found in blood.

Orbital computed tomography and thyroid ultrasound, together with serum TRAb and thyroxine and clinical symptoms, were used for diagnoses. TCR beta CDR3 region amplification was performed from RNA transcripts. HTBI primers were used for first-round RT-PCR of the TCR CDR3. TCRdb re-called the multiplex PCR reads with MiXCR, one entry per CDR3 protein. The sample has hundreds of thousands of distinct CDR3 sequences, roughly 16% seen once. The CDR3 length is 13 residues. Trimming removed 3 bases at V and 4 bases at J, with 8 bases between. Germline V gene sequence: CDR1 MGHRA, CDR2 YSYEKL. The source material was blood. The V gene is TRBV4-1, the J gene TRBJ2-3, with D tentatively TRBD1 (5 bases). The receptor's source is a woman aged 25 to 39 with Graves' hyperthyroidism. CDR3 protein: CASSHLTADTQYF. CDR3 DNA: TGCGCCAGCAGCCATCTGACAGCAGATACGCAGTATTTT.